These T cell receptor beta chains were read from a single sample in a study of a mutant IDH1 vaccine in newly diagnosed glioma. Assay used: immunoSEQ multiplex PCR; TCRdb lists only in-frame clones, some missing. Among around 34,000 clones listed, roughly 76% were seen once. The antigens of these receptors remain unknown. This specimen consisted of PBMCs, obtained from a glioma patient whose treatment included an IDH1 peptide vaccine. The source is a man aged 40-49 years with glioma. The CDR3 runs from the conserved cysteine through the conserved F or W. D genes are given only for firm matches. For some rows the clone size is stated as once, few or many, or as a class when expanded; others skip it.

CDR3: CASSSMGADTQYF
DNA: TGTGCCAGCAGCTCCATGGGGGCAGATACGCAGTATTTT
J: TRBJ2-3
size: -
V: TRBV7-9
D: -

CDR3: CATRIRDYGTDTQYF
DNA: TGTGCCACACGGATCCGGGACTATGGCACAGATACGCAGTATTTT
J: TRBJ2-3
size: -
V: TRBV6-1
D: TRBD2

CDR3: CASSENRPALQYF
DNA: TGTGCCAGCAGTGAAAACAGGCCAGCCCTACAGTACTTC
J: TRBJ2-5
size: once
V: TRBV6-1
D: -

CDR3: CATSRAWDDTEAFF
DNA: TGTGCCACCAGCAGAGCATGGGACGACACTGAAGCTTTCTTT
J: TRBJ1-1
size: -
V: TRBV15
D: -

CDR3: CASSLAGDPWTLHF
DNA: TGTGCCAGCAGCTTAGCAGGGGACCCCTGGACCCTCCACTTT
J: TRBJ1-6
size: few
V: TRBV7-9
D: -

CDR3: CASSRWTGELFF
DNA: TGTGCCAGTAGTCGGTGGACCGGGGAGCTGTTTTTT
J: TRBJ2-2
size: -
V: TRBV19
D: -

CDR3: CAWSVRGVSSGNTIYF
DNA: TGTGCCTGGAGTGTGAGAGGAGTTAGCTCTGGAAACACCATATATTTT
J: TRBJ1-3
size: -
V: TRBV30
D: -

CDR3: CASSLVVFAADYGYTF
DNA: TGTGCCAGCAGCTTGGTCGTGTTTGCCGCGGACTATGGCTACACCTTC
J: TRBJ1-2
size: -
V: TRBV5-6
D: -

CDR3: CASSLSGDLYEQYF
DNA: TGTGCCAGCAGCCTAAGCGGGGACCTTTACGAGCAGTACTTC
J: TRBJ2-7
size: -
V: TRBV7-9
D: TRBD2

CDR3: CASMANYGYTF
DNA: TGTGCCAGCATGGCTAACTATGGCTACACCTTC
J: TRBJ1-2
size: -
V: TRBV28
D: -

CDR3: CASSLRAKGLYTGELFF
DNA: TGTGCCAGCAGCTTACGAGCGAAAGGTCTTTACACCGGGGAGCTGTTTTTT
J: TRBJ2-2
size: -
V: TRBV7-2
D: -

CDR3: CASSLAGRGEQYF
DNA: TGTGCCAGCAGCTTAGCGGGCCGTGGCGAGCAGTACTTC
J: TRBJ2-7
size: -
V: TRBV7-9
D: -

CDR3: CAWRRRGRGELFF
DNA: TGTGCCTGGAGGAGGAGGGGGCGCGGGGAGCTGTTTTTT
J: TRBJ2-2
size: -
V: TRBV30
D: -

CDR3: CASSFHLGQGNTEAFF
DNA: TGTGCCAGCAGCTTCCACCTGGGACAGGGGAACACTGAAGCTTTCTTT
J: TRBJ1-1
size: -
V: TRBV11-3
D: TRBD1

CDR3: CASSQPRDTQYF
DNA: TGCGCCAGCAGCCAACCCCGAGATACGCAGTATTTT
J: TRBJ2-3
size: -
V: TRBV4-1
D: -

CDR3: CASSVQGIATNEKLFF
DNA: TGTGCCAGCAGCGTACAGGGCATTGCAACTAATGAAAAACTGTTTTTT
J: TRBJ1-4
size: -
V: TRBV9
D: -

CDR3: CASSQDSREVRPYEQYF
DNA: TGCGCCAGCAGCCAAGATTCGCGGGAGGTGAGGCCCTACGAGCAGTACTTC
J: TRBJ2-7
size: -
V: TRBV4-3
D: TRBD2

CDR3: CASSYILRYTF
DNA: TGTGCCAGCAGTTATATCCTGCGCTACACCTTC
J: TRBJ1-2
size: -
V: TRBV6-6
D: -

CDR3: CASSPQGFGTEAFF
DNA: TGTGCCAGCTCACCTCAAGGGTTCGGCACTGAAGCTTTCTTT
J: TRBJ1-1
size: -
V: TRBV18
D: -

CDR3: CASRRDSGNTIYF
DNA: TGTGCCAGTAGACGGGACTCTGGAAACACCATATATTTT
J: TRBJ1-3
size: -
V: TRBV19
D: -

CDR3: CASSYEFGQAGTEAFF
DNA: TGTGCCAGCAGCTACGAATTTGGACAGGCCGGCACTGAAGCTTTCTTT
J: TRBJ1-1
size: -
V: TRBV5-4
D: TRBD1

CDR3: CASSLPTGGAVTGELFF
DNA: TGTGCCAGCAGCCTCCCGACAGGGGGCGCGGTGACCGGGGAGCTGTTTTTT
J: TRBJ2-2
size: -
V: TRBV5-4
D: TRBD1

CDR3: CASSQALYPISGGRASEQFF
DNA: TGCGCCAGCAGCCAAGCACTATACCCCATTAGTGGCGGGAGGGCGAGTGAGCAGTTCTTC
J: TRBJ2-1
size: -
V: TRBV4-1
D: TRBD2

CDR3: CASSSTLEGRGSYNEQFF
DNA: TGTGCCAGCAGCTCCACCTTGGAGGGGAGGGGCTCCTACAATGAGCAGTTCTTC
J: TRBJ2-1
size: -
V: TRBV28
D: TRBD2

CDR3: CASSLAGGVGNEQFF
DNA: TGCGCCAGCAGCTTAGCGGGGGGCGTTGGGAATGAGCAGTTCTTC
J: TRBJ2-1
size: -
V: TRBV5-1
D: TRBD2

CDR3: CASGPGTGPYEQYF
DNA: TGTGCTAGTGGCCCCGGGACGGGGCCCTACGAGCAGTACTTC
J: TRBJ2-7
size: -
V: TRBV12-5
D: -

CDR3: CASSDHGSGANVLTF
DNA: TGTGCCAGCAGTGATCATGGTTCTGGGGCCAACGTCCTGACTTTC
J: TRBJ2-6
size: -
V: TRBV6-4
D: -

CDR3: CASGLGGTEVARDTQYF
DNA: TGTGCTAGTGGTTTGGGAGGGACAGAAGTTGCTAGAGATACGCAGTATTTT
J: TRBJ2-3
size: -
V: TRBV12-5
D: TRBD1

CDR3: CASSFHGPYEQYF
DNA: TGTGCCAGCAGCTTTCACGGACCCTACGAGCAGTACTTC
J: TRBJ2-7
size: -
V: TRBV7-8
D: -

CDR3: CASSFRQGTYNEQFF
DNA: TGCGCCAGCAGCTTTCGACAGGGTACCTACAATGAGCAGTTCTTC
J: TRBJ2-1
size: -
V: TRBV5-1
D: TRBD1

CDR3: CASSSPGGEQYF
DNA: TGTGCCAGCAGCTCCCCCGGAGGGGAGCAGTACTTC
J: TRBJ2-7
size: -
V: TRBV7-9
D: -

CDR3: CATLSVSRPGTQYF
DNA: TGTGCCACCCTCTCAGTGAGTCGGCCAGGTACGCAGTATTTT
J: TRBJ2-3
size: once
V: TRBV27
D: -

CDR3: CASSPDRGWTDTQYF
DNA: TGCGCCAGCAGCCCGGACAGGGGGTGGACAGATACGCAGTATTTT
J: TRBJ2-3
size: -
V: TRBV5-1
D: TRBD1

CDR3: CASSLADWTSGTDTQYF
DNA: TGTGCCAGCAGCTTGGCCGATTGGACTAGCGGGACAGATACGCAGTATTTT
J: TRBJ2-3
size: -
V: TRBV5-4
D: TRBD2

CDR3: CASGTGFDTNEKLFF
DNA: TGCGCCAGCGGCACAGGGTTTGACACTAATGAAAAACTGTTTTTT
J: TRBJ1-4
size: -
V: TRBV5-1
D: -

CDR3: CASSVAPGSSYEQYF
DNA: TGTGCCAGCAGCGTAGCTCCCGGGAGTAGCTACGAGCAGTACTTC
J: TRBJ2-7
size: -
V: TRBV9
D: -

CDR3: CASSPTSGGADTQYF
DNA: TGTGCCAGCAGCCCGACTAGCGGGGGTGCAGATACGCAGTATTTT
J: TRBJ2-3
size: -
V: TRBV6-4
D: TRBD2